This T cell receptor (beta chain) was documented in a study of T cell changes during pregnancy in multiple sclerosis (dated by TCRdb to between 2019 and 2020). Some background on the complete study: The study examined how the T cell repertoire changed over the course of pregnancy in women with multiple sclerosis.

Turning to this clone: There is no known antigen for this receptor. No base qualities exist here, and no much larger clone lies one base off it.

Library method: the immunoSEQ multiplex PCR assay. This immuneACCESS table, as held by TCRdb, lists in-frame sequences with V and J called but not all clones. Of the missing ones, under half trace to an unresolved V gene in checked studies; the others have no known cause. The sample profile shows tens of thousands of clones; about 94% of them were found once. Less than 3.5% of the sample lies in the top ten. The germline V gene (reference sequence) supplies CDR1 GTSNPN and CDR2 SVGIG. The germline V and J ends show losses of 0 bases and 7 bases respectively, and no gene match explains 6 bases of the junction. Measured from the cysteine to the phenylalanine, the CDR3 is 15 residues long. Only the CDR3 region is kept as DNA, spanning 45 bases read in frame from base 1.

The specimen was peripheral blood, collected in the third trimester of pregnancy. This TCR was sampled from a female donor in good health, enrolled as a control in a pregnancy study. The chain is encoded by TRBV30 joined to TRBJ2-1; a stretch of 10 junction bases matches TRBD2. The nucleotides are TGTGCCTGGAGTGTGTATACTAGCGGGGCAAATGAGCAGTTCTTC. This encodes CAWSVYTSGANEQFF.